The TCR beta chain described here comes from a study of cytomegalovirus exposure and HLA in healthy donors. General study findings and limits: The classifier reportedly diagnosed cytomegalovirus status with high specificity and sensitivity. Subsequent analysis of the approximately 120 validation repertoires found a tendency for first-cohort TCR clusters to co-occur.

Sequencing used immunoSEQ multiplex PCR; TCRdb keeps in-frame clones, though not all of them. The sample contains some 170,000 clones, 89% of which appear only once. Comments on this clone: Its specificity is unknown.

Germline loops: CDR1 SNHLY, CDR2 FYNNEI. V gave up 7 bases and J gave up 2 bases, with 12 bases separating them. The CDR3 extends over 13 amino acids. Material for sequencing was PBMCs. The chain combines TRBV2 with TRBJ2-7; D call uncertain. This clonotype originated in a young man in good health and CMV-seropositive. This chain's CDR3 is CASIPRATYEQYF. The CDR3 region has the DNA TGTGCCAGCATTCCCCGAGCTACCTACGAGCAGTACTTC.